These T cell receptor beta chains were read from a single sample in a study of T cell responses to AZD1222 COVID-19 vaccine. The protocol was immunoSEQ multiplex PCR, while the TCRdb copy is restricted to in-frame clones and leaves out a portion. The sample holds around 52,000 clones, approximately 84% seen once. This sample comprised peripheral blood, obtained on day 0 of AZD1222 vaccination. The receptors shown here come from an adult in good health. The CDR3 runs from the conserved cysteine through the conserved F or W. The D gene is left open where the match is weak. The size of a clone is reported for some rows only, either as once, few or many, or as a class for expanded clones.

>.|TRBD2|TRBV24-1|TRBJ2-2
TGTGCCACCAGTGACATAGCGGGAGGACGTCCCGGGGAGCTGTTTTTT
CATSDIAGGRPGELFF
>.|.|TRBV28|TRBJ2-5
TGTGCCAGCAGTTTAGTCTCCCGAGAGACCCAGTACTTC
CASSLVSRETQYF
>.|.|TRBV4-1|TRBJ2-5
TGCGCCAGCAGCCGGTCCAACCGGGACTTCCAAGAGACCCAGTACTTC
CASSRSNRDFQETQYF
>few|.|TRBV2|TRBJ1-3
TGTGCCAGCAGTGTGGGCAGTACTAACTCTGGAAACACCATATATTTT
CASSVGSTNSGNTIYF
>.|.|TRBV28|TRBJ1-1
TGTGCCAGCAGTCTTTCCGGGAGTAGGACTGAAGCTTTCTTT
CASSLSGSRTEAFF
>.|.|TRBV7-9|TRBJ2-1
TGTGCCAGCAGCCATTACAATGAGCAGTTCTTC
CASSHYNEQFF
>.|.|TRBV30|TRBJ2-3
TGTGCCTGGAGTGTCGGACAGTATACGCAGTATTTT
CAWSVGQYTQYF
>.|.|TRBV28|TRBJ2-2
TGTGCCAGCATCGAGAATTCGGACACCGGGGAGCTGTTTTTT
CASIENSDTGELFF
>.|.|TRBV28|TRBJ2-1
TGTGCCAGCAGTTTTGAACTAGGGATGAGGGAGCAGTTCTTC
CASSFELGMREQFF
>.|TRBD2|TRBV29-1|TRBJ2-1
TGCAGCGCTACGGGACTAGCGGGAGTTAGTGAGCAGTTCTTC
CSATGLAGVSEQFF
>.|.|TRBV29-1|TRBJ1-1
TGCAGCGTTGAAGAGGGGCACACTGAAGCTTTCTTT
CSVEEGHTEAFF
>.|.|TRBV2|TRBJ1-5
TGTGCCAGCAGCCCGGAGGTGGGGGCGAATCAGCCCCAGCATTTT
CASSPEVGANQPQHF
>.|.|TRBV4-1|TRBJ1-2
TGCGCCAGCAGCCAAGACGGGACGGAATGGGGTGGCTACACCTTC
CASSQDGTEWGGYTF
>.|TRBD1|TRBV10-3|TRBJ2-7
TGTGCCATCAGAGGACAGGACTCCTACGAGCAGTACTTC
CAIRGQDSYEQYF
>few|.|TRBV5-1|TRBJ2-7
TGCGCCAGCAGCTTTGGTTACTACGAGCAGTACTTC
CASSFGYYEQYF
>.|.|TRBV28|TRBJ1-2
TGTGCCAGCAGTTTTGGTGCTAACTATGGCTACACCTTC
CASSFGANYGYTF
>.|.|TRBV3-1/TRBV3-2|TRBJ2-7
TGTGCCAGCAGCCAAGCGGGACATTGGGACGAGCAGTACTTC
CASSQAGHWDEQYF
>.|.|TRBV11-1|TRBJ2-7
TGTGCCAGCAGCTTAGAGAGGTCAGGGGACGAGCAGTACTTC
CASSLERSGDEQYF
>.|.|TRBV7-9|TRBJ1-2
TGTGCCAGCAGCTCTAGAGGAGGAGCGTTAAACTATGGCTACACCTTC
CASSSRGGALNYGYTF
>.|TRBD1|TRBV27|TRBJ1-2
TGTGCCAGCAGTTCGCGGACAGGCGTCTATGGCTACACCTTC
CASSSRTGVYGYTF
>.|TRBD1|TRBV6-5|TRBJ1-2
TGTGCCAGCAGGAGGGGGCGACAAGTAGGCTACACCTTC
CASRRGRQVGYTF
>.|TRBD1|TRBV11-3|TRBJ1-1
TGTGCCAGCAGCTTATCCGGACAGGGGAACACTGAAGCTTTCTTT
CASSLSGQGNTEAFF
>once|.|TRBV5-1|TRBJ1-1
TGCGCCAGCAGCCATGACTTGTGGGGACGAACAGGGCCGAACACTGAAGCTTTCTTT
CASSHDLWGRTGPNTEAFF
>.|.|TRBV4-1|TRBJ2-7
TGCGCCAGCAGCCAAGACGGTCAGGGCCACTACGAGCAGTACTTC
CASSQDGQGHYEQYF
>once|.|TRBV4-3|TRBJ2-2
TGCGCCAGCAGCCCAATGGCACTTACTTTCACCGGGGAGCTGTTTTTT
CASSPMALTFTGELFF
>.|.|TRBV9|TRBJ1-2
TGTGCCAGCAGCGTAGCCGAGACAGCGGTACTCTATGGCTACACCTTC
CASSVAETAVLYGYTF
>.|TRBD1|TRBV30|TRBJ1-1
TGTGCCTGGAGGCAGGGGGCCACCACTGAAGCTTTCTTT
CAWRQGATTEAFF
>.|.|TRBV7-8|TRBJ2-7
TGTGCCAGCAGCTTAAGGGGTAGTGGCCACGAGCAGTACTTC
CASSLRGSGHEQYF
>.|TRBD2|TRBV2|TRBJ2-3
TGTGCCAGCAGTCAAACTAGCGGGAGGTTTGCAGATACGCAGTATTTT
CASSQTSGRFADTQYF
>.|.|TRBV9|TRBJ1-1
TGTGCCAGCGGATTACGGGTGACTGGCCCGAACACTGAAGCTTTCTTT
CASGLRVTGPNTEAFF
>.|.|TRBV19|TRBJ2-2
TGTGCCAGTAGTATAGTGGCGCTTTCCACCGGGGAGCTGTTTTTT
CASSIVALSTGELFF
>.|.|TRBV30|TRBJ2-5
TGTGCCTGGAGTGCTGGGGAGACCCAGTACTTC
CAWSAGETQYF
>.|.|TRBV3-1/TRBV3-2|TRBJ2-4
TGTGCCACCAGTCATAGCGCTCTAGCCAAAAACATTCAGTACTTC
CATSHSALAKNIQYF
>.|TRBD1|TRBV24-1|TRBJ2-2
TGTGCCACCAGTGATGGGACAGGGCACACCGGGGAGCTGTTTTTT
CATSDGTGHTGELFF
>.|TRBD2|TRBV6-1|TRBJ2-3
TGTGCCAGCAGTGATAGACTAGCGGGAGCAGATACGCAGTATTTT
CASSDRLAGADTQYF
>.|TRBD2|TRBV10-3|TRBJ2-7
TGTGCCATCAGTGAGTCCCCAGCGGGAGACTACGAGCAGTACTTC
CAISESPAGDYEQYF
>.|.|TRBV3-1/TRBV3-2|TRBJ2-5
TGTGCCAGCAGCCAGAATCCCGGCGAGACCCAGTACTTC
CASSQNPGETQYF
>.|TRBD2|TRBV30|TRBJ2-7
TGTGCCTGGAGCGGGGGGTACGAGCAGTACTTC
CAWSGGYEQYF
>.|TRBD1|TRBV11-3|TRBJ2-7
TGTGCCAGCAGCCTTAGGGACAGGGGCGAGCAGTACTTC
CASSLRDRGEQYF
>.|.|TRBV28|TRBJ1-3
TGTGCCAGCGAATCATCGCTCGGAAACACCATATATTTT
CASESSLGNTIYF
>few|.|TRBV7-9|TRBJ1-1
TGTGCCAGCAACAGGGAGTACACTGAAGCTTTCTTT
CASNREYTEAFF
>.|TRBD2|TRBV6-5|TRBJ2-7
TGTGCCAGCAGTTACTCCCCCGGACTAGCCTACGAGCAGTACTTC
CASSYSPGLAYEQYF
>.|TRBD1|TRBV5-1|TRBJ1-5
TGCGCCAGCAGCTCGCGACAGGGTGGTCAGCCCCAGCATTTT
CASSSRQGGQPQHF
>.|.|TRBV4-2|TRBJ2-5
TGTGCCAGCAGCCAAGAGAATTCCGCGGAAGAGACCCAGTACTTC
CASSQENSAEETQYF
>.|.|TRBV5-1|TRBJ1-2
TGCGCCAGCAGCTTGGACAGGGAGAGTGGCGGCTACACCTTC
CASSLDRESGGYTF
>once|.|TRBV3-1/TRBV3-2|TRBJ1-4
TGTGCCAGCAGCCAAGAAGGGACCCGGAGGGGAGAAAAACTGTTTTTT
CASSQEGTRRGEKLFF
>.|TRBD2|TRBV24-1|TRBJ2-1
TGTGCCACCAGTGATTTCGGACTAGGGGCTCGCAATGAGCAGTTCTTC
CATSDFGLGARNEQFF
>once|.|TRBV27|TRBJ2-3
TGTGCCAGCAGTTGGAGGGGAATCACAGATACGCAGTATTTT
CASSWRGITDTQYF
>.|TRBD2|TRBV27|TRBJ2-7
TGTGCCAGCAGTTTCACTCGCGGGGGTTCCTACGAGCAGTACTTC
CASSFTRGGSYEQYF
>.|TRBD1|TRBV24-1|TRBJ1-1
TGTGCCACCAGTGAAGGACAGGGGGCTGAAGCTTTCTTT
CATSEGQGAEAFF
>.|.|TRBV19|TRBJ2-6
TGTGCCAGTAGTATCACGACCGCCTCTGGGGCCAACGTCCTGACTTTC
CASSITTASGANVLTF
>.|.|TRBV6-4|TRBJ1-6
TGTGCCAGCAGTGAACTAAATAATTCACCCCTCCACTTT
CASSELNNSPLHF
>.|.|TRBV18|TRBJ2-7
TGTGCCAGCTCACCAGATATGGGTTTTCAGTACTTC
CASSPDMGFQYF
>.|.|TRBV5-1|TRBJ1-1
TGCGCCAGCAGCTTGGTAGGGTTCACTGAAGCTTTCTTT
CASSLVGFTEAFF
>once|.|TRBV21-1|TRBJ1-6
TGTGCCAGCAGCAAAGGGGGAGGGGGCCGGTCCCTCCACTTT
CASSKGGGGRSLHF